The subject of this entry is one T cell receptor (beta chain). Method: immunoSEQ multiplex PCR; TCRdb's copy keeps in-frame clones and lacks some. The sample contains roughly 48,000 clones, around 88% of which appear only once. This sample stems from a study of blood T cell repertoires in COVID-19. The TCR comes from a human donor in a cohort sampled during active COVID-19. Sample: peripheral blood.

The CDR3 loop is CASSQGLGRNSYEQYF. DNA of the CDR3: TGCGCCAGCAGCCAAGGGTTGGGCAGGAATTCCTACGAGCAGTACTTC. The chain employs TRBV4-1 and TRBJ2-7, with unresolved D. V gave up 1 base and J gave up 1 base, with 14 bases separating them. This CDR3 is 16 amino acids long. The V gene's germline CDR1 is MGHRA and CDR2 YSYEKL.